This T cell receptor beta chain was found in a study of T cells in localized non-small cell lung cancer. This table comes from immunoSEQ multiplex PCR, and its TCRdb copy is limited to in-frame clones, with some not included. Of roughly 26,000 clones detected, 75% to 90% appear once; the ten largest clones hold around 15%. This CDR3 comprises 15 residues. Germline CDR1 ENHRY, CDR2 SYGVKD. V shed 4 bases, J shed 5 bases, and the junction held 11 bases outside the gene matches. The sequences come from peripheral blood, collected before any cancer treatment. This clonotype was sampled from an older female donor with stage II squamous cell lung carcinoma. This chain uses TRBV10-3 with TRBJ2-7, with TRBD2 matching over 7 bases. CDR3 protein: CAISGGGMGHNEQYF. In nucleotides, the CDR3 is TGTGCCATCAGTGGGGGGGGAATGGGTCACAACGAGCAGTACTTC.